This T cell receptor (beta chain) is from a study of response to subunit inactivated influenza vaccine. TCRdb ran MiXCR on the RT-PCR reads and lists one entry per CDR3 protein. The profile covers around 570,000 distinct CDR3 sequences, with 7.6% appearing a single time and about an eighth taken by the ten largest. As to this clonotype: No antigen is known for it. A much larger clone sits a single nucleotide away, making a read error possible.

Findings and limits, study-wide: Authors suggested seasonal influenza vaccinations each recruit few new T cells.

Germline CDR1 and CDR2: SGHRS and YFSETQ. This CDR3 spans 15 amino acids. The J gene is TRBJ2-3, the V gene TRBV5-1, with D perhaps given as TRBD1 or TRBD2 (5 bases each). Sequences were derived from PBMCs from blood, sampled roughly 24 months after vaccination. This sequence was found in a man aged 50-75 years who received an inactivated influenza vaccine. In DNA form, the CDR3 reads TGCGCCAGCACCCCCAGGGAGCCAAGCACAGATATGCAGTATTTT. It specifies CASTPREPSTDMQYF.